These 9 T cell receptor beta chains were all obtained from the same sample, sequenced in a study of shared clonotypes between healthy human individuals. Here immunoSEQ multiplex PCR was the method, and the copy in TCRdb shows in-frame clones only, minus some. The repertoire holds roughly 1.5 million clones, with 95% to 99% as singletons. The sample comprised naive CD4+ T cells sorted from blood. Documented subset: CD45RA+ positively selected. Receptors originate from a man aged 25 to 40 in good health.

This chain joins TRBV6-6 and TRBJ1-2; tentative D call: TRBD1 (5 bases). Germline loops: CDR1 MNHNY, CDR2 SVGAGI (reference sequence). The V and J ends lost 4 bases and 7 bases respectively, with 7 bases between them. This CDR3 comprises 11 residues. The CDR3 nucleotides read TGTGCCAGCAGTTCAGGGAGTGGCTACACCTTC. Protein product: CASSSGSGYTF.

This chain uses TRBV7-2 with TRBJ1-1; 7 bases match TRBD1. CDR1 SGHTA and CDR2 FQGNSA come from the germline V gene. The CDR3 has 16 residues. V gave up 1 base and J gave up 4 bases; unmatched junction bases: 9. The CDR3 nucleotides read TGTGCCAGCAGCTTAGAGGGGGCTTCGATAAGCACTGAAGCTTTCTTT. The encoded protein is CASSLEGASISTEAFF.

On this clone: The sample holds other DNA sequences that translate to the same CDR3. This chain uses TRBV5-1 with TRBJ2-1, with D unresolved. Germline V gene sequence: CDR1 SGHRS, CDR2 YFSETQ. The CDR3 runs 13 residues. Trimming stripped 4 bases from V and 5 bases from J, with 10 bases between. The chain's CDR3 is CASSLDGNNEQFF. CDR3 sequence (DNA): TGCGCCAGCAGCCTAGACGGAAACAATGAGCAGTTCTTC.

As regards this clone: Other DNA sequences in the same sample also yield this CDR3. CDR3 protein: CASSQGLASSYNEQFF. The CDR3 DNA sequence: TGCGCCAGCAGCCAGGGACTCGCGAGCTCCTACAATGAGCAGTTCTTC. The V call is TRBV4-1, the J call TRBJ2-1; possibly TRBD2 for D (6 bases). The CDR3 has 16 residues. Trimming shortened V by 3 bases and J by 0 bases, and 12 bases separated the two germline ends. Germline V gene data show CDR1 as MGHRA and CDR2 as YSYEKL.

The chain has TRBV18 and TRBJ2-1, with 9 bases lining up with TRBD1. The CDR3 has 16 residues. The germline CDR1 and CDR2 sequences are KGHSH and LQKENI. J lost 5 bases, V lost 5 bases, and 10 bases had no gene match. CDR3 sequence: CASSGDREGWNNEQFF. For the CDR3, the DNA is TGTGCCAGCTCAGGGGACAGGGAGGGATGGAACAATGAGCAGTTCTTC.

The gene calls are TRBV5-1 and TRBJ1-1; TRBD1 is a possible D gene (5 bases). V lost 2 bases to trimming and J lost 6 bases, with 11 bases between them. The CDR3 runs to 13 residues. Germline V gene data show CDR1 as SGHRS and CDR2 as YFSETQ. The CDR3 nucleotides are TGCGCCAGCAGCTTATCGGGACGAGCTGAAGCTTTCTTT. Encoded protein: CASSLSGRAEAFF.

The gene calls are TRBV11-2 and TRBJ2-7, with D unresolved. In germline, CDR1 is SGHAT, CDR2 FQNNGV. There are 13 residues in the CDR3. The V and J ends lost 5 bases and 5 bases respectively, with 13 bases between them. CDR3 nucleotides: TGTGCCAGCAGCCGATTGGGTAGAGACGAGCAGTACTTC. This codes for CASSRLGRDEQYF.

V usage is TRBV5-1 and J usage is TRBJ2-1; 10 bases line up with TRBD2. V trimming: 4 bases; J trimming: 2 bases; junction bases outside the gene matches: 3. Per germline, CDR1 SGHRS and CDR2 YFSETQ. This CDR3 contains 15 residues. In DNA form, the CDR3 reads TGCGCCAGCAGCCCCAGCGGGAGGGCCTACAATGAGCAGTTCTTC. This sequence encodes CASSPSGRAYNEQFF.

This sequence joins TRBV12-5 and TRBJ2-2, with 7 bases fitting TRBD1. V lost 5 bases, J lost 3 bases, and 6 bases stayed unmatched. Germline V CDR1 and CDR2: LGHNT, FRNRAP. This CDR3 is built from 15 residues. The CDR3 reads CASGITTGHTGELFF. Written as DNA, the CDR3 is TGTGCTAGTGGTATCACGACAGGGCACACCGGGGAGCTGTTTTTT.